Following are 25 T cell receptor beta chains from one sample sequenced in a study of OX40 agonist ivuxolimab in advanced cancers. The repertoire was sequenced with immunoSEQ multiplex PCR; TCRdb's copy has only in-frame clones and lacks some. The sample includes tens of thousands of clones, around 90% of them seen just once. Specimen: CD4+ or CD8+ T cells sorted from blood, collected in a trial of the OX40 agonist ivuxolimab. Receptors originate from an adult with an advanced solid tumor such as melanoma, head and neck, liver or kidney cancer.

The V call is TRBV30, the J call TRBJ1-1, with D hard to call. V gave up 3 bases and J gave up 1 base, with 9 bases separating them. Germline CDR1 and CDR2: GTSNPN and SVGIG (reference sequence). The CDR3 consists of 13 residues. As DNA, the CDR3 is TGTGCCTGGAGCGGACTACAGAACACTGAAGCTTTCTTT. It translates to CAWSGLQNTEAFF.

V usage is TRBV7-2 and J usage is TRBJ2-3; D call uncertain. The ends were cut back, 1 base at V and 0 bases at J, with 5 bases in the middle. This CDR3 contains 14 residues. Germline V gene data show CDR1 as SGHTA and CDR2 as FQGNSA. The CDR3 nucleotides are TGTGCCAGCAGCTTAGATTTTAGCACAGATACGCAGTATTTT. Translation gives CASSLDFSTDTQYF.

The chain employs TRBV18 and TRBJ2-1; D uncertain. Germline loops: CDR1 KGHSH, CDR2 LQKENI. The CDR3 runs to 16 residues. V lost 1 base and J 1 base, leaving 11 bases between the germline ends. This CDR3 is CASSPLGRLSYNEQFF. In DNA form, the CDR3 reads TGTGCCAGCTCACCACTGGGTCGTTTATCCTACAATGAGCAGTTCTTC.

The V gene is TRBV25-1, the J gene TRBJ1-5; TRBD1 is a possible D gene (6 bases). CDR1 is MGHDK and CDR2 is SYGVNS in the germline V gene. The length of the CDR3 is 15 residues. The V end lost 1 base, the J end lost 2 bases, and 9 bases lay between the germline ends. DNA for the CDR3: TGTGCCAGCAGTGAATCGGGGGCCGGCAATCAGCCCCAGCATTTT. Amino acid sequence: CASSESGAGNQPQHF.

The chain uses TRBV2 and TRBJ2-7, with 12 bases aligning to TRBD2. With 4 bases clipped from V and 2 bases from J, the junction kept 6 bases outside the gene matches. The CDR3 runs 16 residues. Germline V gives CDR1 SNHLY, CDR2 FYNNEI. CDR3 amino acids: CASSASRLAGAYEQYF. DNA for the CDR3: TGTGCCAGCAGTGCGTCTAGACTAGCGGGGGCCTACGAGCAGTACTTC.

J is TRBJ2-7 and V is TRBV4-1, with 10 positions matching TRBD2. Trimming at V came to 6 bases and at J to 2 bases, leaving 16 bases not matched to a gene. The CDR3 loop spans 18 amino acids. Germline CDR1 MGHRA, CDR2 YSYEKL. The CDR3 loop is CASREGTSASVSTYEQYF. The CDR3 nucleotides read TGCGCCAGCAGGGAAGGGACTAGCGCCAGCGTCAGCACCTACGAGCAGTACTTC.

The V gene is TRBV7-8, the J gene TRBJ2-7; TRBD1 is a possible D gene (6 bases). This CDR3 spans 15 amino acids. Germline V lookup: CDR1 SGHVS, CDR2 FQNEAQ. V shed 6 bases and J shed 3 bases, with 18 bases lying between them. The CDR3, as DNA: TGTGCCAGCAGACCTTTGGGACAAGGTCGCTACGAGCAGTACTTC. This gives the protein CASRPLGQGRYEQYF.

The V and J genes are TRBV6-5 and TRBJ1-2; D remains ambiguous. The germline V gene encodes CDR1 MNHEY and CDR2 SVGAGI. V was shortened by 0 bases and J by 1 base, with 9 bases between the two germline ends. The CDR3 length is 15 residues. The CDR3 loop reads CASSYSIKGNYGYTF. Written as DNA, the CDR3 is TGTGCCAGCAGTTACTCGATAAAGGGTAACTATGGCTACACCTTC.

V gene TRBV11-2 combines with J gene TRBJ2-5, with 7 bases identical to TRBD2. Germline loops: CDR1 SGHAT, CDR2 FQNNGV. The CDR3 runs to 14 residues. V lost 5 bases, J lost 4 bases, and 7 bases stayed unmatched. As DNA, the CDR3 is TGTGCCAGCAGCCCAGGACTAGAAGGAGAGACCCAGTACTTC. Its protein product is CASSPGLEGETQYF.

This chain joins TRBV19 and TRBJ2-1; D is possibly TRBD1 (6 bases). The germline V gene has CDR1 LNHDA and CDR2 SQIVND (reference sequence). Trimming stripped 4 bases from V and 8 bases from J, with 15 bases between. CDR3 size: 14 residues. The DNA of the CDR3 is TGTGCCAGTAGTAAATTCTTTGGGGGCGATGAGCAGTTCTTC. Translated: CASSKFFGGDEQFF.

This clone was found once. This sequence joins TRBV30 and TRBJ2-7; 7 nucleotides line up with TRBD2. The germline CDR1 and CDR2 sequences are GTSNPN and SVGIG (reference sequence). The CDR3 sequence is 13 residues long. Trimming took 4 bases from V and 4 from J; bases not matched to a gene: 7. CDR3 coding DNA: TGTGCCTGGAACAGCGGGAATGGGTACGAGCAGTACTTC. This translates into CAWNSGNGYEQYF.

The rearrangement links TRBV28 to TRBJ1-2; 10 bases match TRBD1. The length of the CDR3 is 15 residues. Germline V gene lookup returns CDR1 MDHEN and CDR2 SYDVKM. V lost 2 bases to trimming and J lost 8 bases; unmatched junction nucleotides: 8. Here the CDR3 reads CASSLRQGASRGYTF. CDR3 bases: TGTGCCAGCAGTTTACGACAGGGGGCTTCACGGGGCTACACCTTC.

The chain recombines TRBV7-6 with TRBJ2-2; the D gene is possibly TRBD1 (6 bases). CDR1 and CDR2 from the germline V gene are SGHVS and FNYEAQ. The CDR3 totals 15 residues. The V gene lost 5 bases and the J gene lost 5 bases, with 15 bases spanning the gap. The CDR3 DNA reads TGTGCCAGCAGCCTGATGACCCAGGGGACCGGGGAGCTGTTTTTT. Amino acids: CASSLMTQGTGELFF.

V gene TRBV5-5 combines with J gene TRBJ2-7; D perhaps matches TRBD1 (5 bases). CDR3 length equals 15 residues. The V gene's germline CDR1 is SGHKS and CDR2 YYEKEE (reference sequence). The V and J ends lost 2 bases and 0 bases respectively, with 12 bases between them. The CDR3 sequence is CASSFRAESSYEQYF. CDR3 nucleotide sequence: TGTGCCAGCAGCTTCAGGGCCGAGAGCTCCTACGAGCAGTACTTC.

The rearrangement links TRBV28 to TRBJ2-1; TRBD1 or TRBD2 may be the D gene (7 bases each). The germline V gene encodes CDR1 MDHEN and CDR2 SYDVKM. The CDR3 length is 15 residues. The V gene lost 4 bases and the J gene lost 7 bases, with 17 bases spanning the gap. The CDR3 loop is CASSSSSGGLNEQFF. In DNA, the CDR3 is TGTGCCAGCAGTTCGAGTTCAGGGGGACTAAATGAGCAGTTCTTC.

V usage is TRBV5-1 and J usage is TRBJ2-1; 7 nucleotides agree with TRBD1. The CDR3 totals 14 residues. Germline values: CDR1 SGHRS, CDR2 YFSETQ. Losses at the gene ends were 0 bases for V and 8 bases for J; bases not matched to a gene: 5. The CDR3 protein is CASSLEGGRYEQFF. CDR3 DNA: TGCGCCAGCAGCTTGGAAGGGGGCCGCTATGAGCAGTTCTTC. The variable domain in full, completed from reference TRBV5-1 and TRBJ2-1, reads KAGVTQTPRYLIKTRGQQVTLSCSPISGHRSVSWYQQTPGQGLQFLFEYFSETQRNKGNFPGRFSGRQFSNSRSEMNVSTLELGDSALYLCASSLEGGRYEQFFGPGTRLTVL.

The chain is built from TRBV28 and TRBJ2-3, with D perhaps matching TRBD2 (6 bases). CDR1 is MDHEN, CDR2 SYDVKM, per germline. The length of the CDR3 is 16 residues. V was cut by 6 bases and J by 0 bases, with 16 bases left in between. The CDR3 loop is CASRGRAGSSTDTQYF. For the CDR3, the DNA is TGTGCCAGCAGGGGTCGGGCGGGGTCTAGCACAGATACGCAGTATTTT.

V and J are TRBV11-2 and TRBJ2-7; 11 positions match TRBD1. The CDR3 has 15 residues. The germline CDR1 and CDR2 sequences are SGHAT and FQNNGV. After removal of 5 bases from V and 2 bases from J, the junction contained 5 bases not matched to a gene. The CDR3 protein is CASSRGQGAPYEQYF. The CDR3 DNA follows: TGTGCCAGCAGCCGCGGACAGGGGGCCCCCTACGAGCAGTACTTC.

The chain couples TRBV5-1 to TRBJ2-3; 8 nucleotides line up with TRBD1. Looked up from germline, CDR1 is SGHRS and CDR2 is YFSETQ. Trimming removed 4 bases from V and 2 bases from J; junction bases left unmatched: 6. The CDR3 is 15 residues long. The CDR3 DNA is TGCGCCAGCAGCATCCTGACAGGGGCCACAGATACGCAGTATTTT. Its protein is CASSILTGATDTQYF.

The gene calls are TRBV30 and TRBJ1-1, with 8 nucleotides matching TRBD1. From germline, CDR1 is GTSNPN and CDR2 SVGIG (reference sequence). The CDR3 is made up of 15 amino acids. The ends lost 2 bases at V and 5 bases at J; junction bases unmatched: 10. The CDR3 reads CAWSLRTGWFTEAFF. For the CDR3, the DNA is TGTGCCTGGAGTCTCAGGACAGGGTGGTTTACTGAAGCTTTCTTT.

CDR3 amino acids: CSAGVGDPPATQYF. As DNA, the CDR3 is TGCAGCGCTGGCGTTGGAGACCCCCCGGCCACACAGTATTTT. The gene calls are TRBV29-1 and TRBJ2-3; D gene ambiguous. The CDR3 extends over 14 amino acids. The germline V gene encodes CDR1 SQVTM and CDR2 ANQGSEA. V lost 7 bases, J lost 12 bases, and 26 bases lay in between.

The chain has TRBV19 and TRBJ1-1; D is possibly TRBD1 (5 bases). V was trimmed by 7 bases and J by 4 bases, leaving 22 bases between them. The CDR3 spans 16 residues. Germline V CDR1 and CDR2: LNHDA, SQIVND (reference sequence). For the CDR3, the DNA is TGTGCCAGTATAACAGCCGGCCGGGGCGCAGGCACTGAAGCTTTCTTT. Translated: CASITAGRGAGTEAFF. The variable domain in full, completed from reference TRBV19 and TRBJ1-1, reads DGGITQSPKYLFRKEGQNVTLSCEQNLNHDAMYWYRQDPGQGLRLIYYSQIVNDFQKGDIAEGYSVSREKKESFPLTVTSAQKNPTAFYLCASITAGRGAGTEAFFGQGTRLTVV.

V gene TRBV7-2 combines with J gene TRBJ2-5; the D is unclear. From germline, CDR1 is SGHTA and CDR2 FQGNSA. The CDR3 is 14 amino acids. The V and J ends lost 2 bases and 5 bases respectively, with 12 bases between them. CDR3 nucleotides: TGTGCCAGCAGCTTATCCGAGGTTAAGGAGACCCAGTACTTC. This sequence encodes CASSLSEVKETQYF.

This clone appeared once. This chain connects TRBV27 to TRBJ2-5, with TRBD1 identical over 7 bases. With V trimmed by 7 bases and J by 3 bases, 5 bases remained unmatched. In germline, CDR1 is MNHEY, CDR2 SMNVEV (reference sequence). The CDR3 extends over 13 amino acids. The CDR3 DNA sequence: TGTGCCAGCAAGACACAGGGGAAAGAGACCCAGTACTTC. This translates into CASKTQGKETQYF.

The chain employs TRBV6-6 and TRBJ2-5; 8 bases match TRBD2. Trimming took 2 bases from V and 4 from J; bases not matched to a gene: 6. The germline gives CDR1 MNHNY, CDR2 SVGAGI (reference sequence). The CDR3 consists of 15 residues. The CDR3 loop reads CASSYGPAGVETQYF. In nucleotides, the CDR3 is TGTGCCAGCAGTTACGGGCCAGCGGGAGTAGAGACCCAGTACTTC.